The 30 T cell receptor beta chains below all came from one sample that was sequenced in a study of regulatory T cells in long-lasting Graves disease. To make TCR beta libraries, researchers used iRepertoire HTBI primers and Arm-PCR of CDR3 regions. TCRdb re-derived calls from the multiplex PCR reads in MiXCR, one entry per CDR3 protein. The table lists about 440,000 distinct CDR3 sequences, around 15% of them singletons. Stated time point: newly diagnosed GD, antithyroid drugs for less than 3 months. Isolated PBMC RNA provided the starting material for the TCR library. This sample also appeared in a second study, on T cells in Graves' hyperthyroidism and ophthalmopathy.

This specimen was peripheral blood mononuclear cells (PBMCs), taken at new diagnosis, from a patient treated with antithyroid drugs. The source is a woman in her late teens or twenties with Graves disease.

This clonotype was observed many times. The CDR3 DNA follows: TGTGCCAGCAGCTTTTGGGGCAGCCACGAGCAGTACTTC. It yields the protein CASSFWGSHEQYF. The V and J genes are TRBV7-3 and TRBJ2-7; the D gene is possibly TRBD1 (5 bases). Trimming took 3 bases from V and 5 from J, leaving 11 bases between them. The CDR3 consists of 13 residues. Per the germline V gene, CDR1 is SGHTA and CDR2 is FQGTGA.

This clonotype was seen repeatedly, ten times or more. This chain joins TRBV5-1 and TRBJ2-7; a weak D match, TRBD1 (6 bases). The CDR3 has 12 residues. V was trimmed by 4 bases and J by 5 bases, leaving 10 bases between them. Germline loops: CDR1 SGHRS, CDR2 YFSETQ. CDR3 DNA sequence: TGCGCCAGCAGCCCGCAGGGGCACGAGCAGTACTTC. The encoded protein is CASSPQGHEQYF. Based on the CDR3 plus reference TRBV5-1 and TRBJ2-7, the full variable domain is KAGVTQTPRYLIKTRGQQVTLSCSPISGHRSVSWYQQTPGQGLQFLFEYFSETQRNKGNFPGRFSGRQFSNSRSEMNVSTLELGDSALYLCASSPQGHEQYFGPGTRLTVT.

This clonotype was counted many times. The chain recombines TRBV12-3 or TRBV12-4 with TRBJ2-1, with D unclear. Deletions cut 7 bases from V and 9 bases from J, with 13 bases between. The CDR3 loop spans 12 amino acids. CDR3 DNA: TGTGCCAGCAATATGCCCCAAGGTGAGCAGTTCTTC. Translating gives CASNMPQGEQFF.

This clonotype came up many times. V gene TRBV5-1 combines with J gene TRBJ2-7, with 9 bases matching TRBD1. Germline trimming cut 4 bases from V and 4 bases from J; bases unmatched to any gene: 6. Germline CDR1 reads SGHRS; CDR2 reads YFSETQ. This CDR3 has 14 amino acids. DNA of the CDR3: TGCGCCAGCAGCAACAGGGGGCAACTATACGAGCAGTACTTC. Residues: CASSNRGQLYEQYF. Based on the CDR3 plus reference TRBV5-1 and TRBJ2-7, the full variable domain is KAGVTQTPRYLIKTRGQQVTLSCSPISGHRSVSWYQQTPGQGLQFLFEYFSETQRNKGNFPGRFSGRQFSNSRSEMNVSTLELGDSALYLCASSNRGQLYEQYFGPGTRLTVT.

Many counts were recorded for this clonotype. This chain joins TRBV6-1 and TRBJ2-7; TRBD1 is a possible D gene (6 bases). The CDR3 loop spans 15 amino acids. V lost 6 bases and J lost 7, with 22 bases in between. Germline V CDR1 and CDR2: MNHNS, SASEGT. The CDR3 spells CASSSPGTPDLEQYF. In nucleotides, the CDR3 is TGTGCCAGCAGCTCCCCAGGGACACCTGATTTAGAGCAGTACTTC.

J is TRBJ2-1 and V is TRBV30, with TRBD2 identical over 11 bases. Germline-derived CDR1 and CDR2 are GTSNPN and SVGIG (reference sequence). The CDR3 loop spans 15 amino acids. With V trimmed by 3 bases and J by 6 bases, 7 bases remained unmatched. CDR3 DNA: TGTGCCTGGAGCAGGTGGCTAGCGGGAGGCAATGAGCAGTTCTTC. Its protein product is CAWSRWLAGGNEQFF.

This chain uses TRBV3-1 with TRBJ1-1; 10 nucleotides match TRBD1. Germline V CDR1 and CDR2: LGHDT, YNNKEL (reference sequence). With 4 bases clipped from V and 1 base from J, the junction kept 15 bases outside the gene matches. The CDR3 loop spans 19 amino acids. The CDR3 coding sequence is TGTGCCAGCAGCCCCTTCATTGACAGGGGGCTAGTGGGGAACACTGAAGCTTTCTTT. Translated, it gives CASSPFIDRGLVGNTEAFF.

A word on this clonotype: As the CDR3 is not closed by the conserved phenylalanine or tryptophan, this likely results from a read error. The chain combines TRBV15 with TRBJ1-2, with D uncertain. The CDR3 loop spans 14 amino acids. V was trimmed by 0 bases and J by 2 bases, leaving 7 bases between them. Germline lookup yields CDR1 LNHNV and CDR2 YYDKDF (reference sequence). CDR3 in DNA: TGTGCCACCAGCAGAGATAGGGAGAACTATGGCTACACCCTC. Protein product: CATSRDRENYGYTL.

This clonotype was observed many times. The chain carries TRBV2 and TRBJ2-1; 13 positions agree with TRBD2. V was clipped by 6 bases and J by 10 bases; unmatched bases: 9. CDR1 and CDR2 from the germline V gene are SNHLY and FYNNEI. There are 15 residues in the CDR3. CDR3 sequence: CASRDPGLAGIEQFF. The DNA of the CDR3 is TGTGCCAGCAGAGACCCGGGACTAGCGGGAATAGAGCAGTTCTTC.

The chain carries TRBV5-1 and TRBJ2-1, with D possibly matching TRBD2 (6 bases). Germline CDR1 reads SGHRS; CDR2 reads YFSETQ. The CDR3 has 14 amino acids. Trimming shortened V by 5 bases and J by 1 base, and 10 bases separated the two germline ends. The CDR3 is CASRFSGSYNEQFF. CDR3 sequence (DNA): TGCGCCAGCAGATTCAGCGGGTCCTACAATGAGCAGTTCTTC. Supplemented by reference TRBV5-1 and TRBJ2-1, the full variable domain reads KAGVTQTPRYLIKTRGQQVTLSCSPISGHRSVSWYQQTPGQGLQFLFEYFSETQRNKGNFPGRFSGRQFSNSRSEMNVSTLELGDSALYLCASRFSGSYNEQFFGPGTRLTVL.

This clonotype has only one observation. The chain joins TRBV6-1 to TRBJ1-1; D unclear. Germline-derived CDR1 and CDR2 are MNHNS and SASEGT. This CDR3 spans 15 amino acids. Trimming took off 1 base at V and 5 bases at J, with 14 bases between the two ends. CDR3 loop: CASSEGWVSLTEAFF. The CDR3 DNA is TGTGCCAGCAGTGAAGGTTGGGTCAGTTTAACTGAAGCTTTCTTT.

This clonotype was seen repeatedly, ten times or more. V and J are TRBV29-1 and TRBJ2-7; TRBD1 aligns across 8 bases. This CDR3 contains 13 residues. Germline V gene data show CDR1 as SQVTM and CDR2 as ANQGSEA. Unmatched junction bases numbered 3, after V lost 4 bases and J lost 1 base. The CDR3 region has the DNA TGCAGCGTTGCGGACAGGGATTCCTACGAGCAGTACTTC. Encoded protein: CSVADRDSYEQYF.

This clonotype was counted ten times or more. This sequence joins TRBV30 and TRBJ2-7, with D perhaps matching TRBD1 (5 bases). V was clipped by 2 bases and J by 2 bases, with 7 bases between them. CDR1 GTSNPN and CDR2 SVGIG come from the germline V gene (reference sequence). The CDR3 is 12 amino acids. The CDR3 sequence is CAWSRGPYEQYF. The CDR3, as DNA: TGTGCCTGGAGTAGGGGCCCCTACGAGCAGTACTTC.

V gene TRBV2 combines with J gene TRBJ1-1; D may be TRBD1 (6 bases). Deletions cut 2 bases from V and 5 bases from J, with 12 bases between. The CDR3 is 14 residues long. CDR1 and CDR2 (germline): SNHLY, FYNNEI. The CDR3 is CASSETGFNTEAFF. The CDR3 DNA follows: TGTGCCAGCAGTGAAACAGGGTTTAATACTGAAGCTTTCTTT.

This clonotype was seen more than once but under ten times. The chain uses TRBV12-3 or TRBV12-4 and TRBJ2-5; 8 positions match TRBD2. The CDR3 runs to 16 residues. J lost 5 bases, V lost 2 bases, and 10 bases had no gene match. CDR3 DNA sequence: TGTGCCAGCAGTTTACGATCCGGGAGGGCCGGCGAGACCCAGTACTTC. Translation: CASSLRSGRAGETQYF.

This clonotype was seen at least ten times. V gene TRBV7-3 combines with J gene TRBJ2-3; 10 bases line up with TRBD2. From germline, CDR1 is SGHTA and CDR2 FQGTGA. J gave up 1 base and V 5 bases, and 3 bases lay outside the gene matches. This CDR3 region has 15 residues. The DNA of the CDR3 is TGTGCCAGCAGCATCGGGACTAGCGGCACAGATACGCAGTATTTT. It codes for CASSIGTSGTDTQYF.

This clonotype was detected only a few times. This chain joins TRBV2 and TRBJ2-2; no definite D call. The CDR3 extends over 13 amino acids. V was clipped by 3 bases and J by 4 bases, with 6 bases between them. CDR1 and CDR2 from the germline V gene are SNHLY and FYNNEI. CDR3 protein: CASSDFGTGELFF. The CDR3 DNA reads TGTGCCAGCAGTGATTTCGGCACCGGGGAGCTGTTTTTT.

The count of this clonotype is one. This chain connects TRBV5-1 to TRBJ2-1, with a weak D call TRBD1 (7 bases). CDR3 length: 16 residues. CDR1 SGHRS and CDR2 YFSETQ come from the germline V gene. V was cut by 4 bases and J by 8 bases, with 22 bases left in between. The DNA for the CDR3 is TGCGCCAGCAGCATGACTCGGACAGGAAGGGGGGATGAGCAGTTCTTC. Its translation is CASSMTRTGRGDEQFF.

In this sample, this clonotype turned up a few times. The J gene is TRBJ2-6, the V gene TRBV18, with a possible D match to TRBD1 (6 bases). V dropped 3 bases and J dropped 1 base, with 10 bases sitting between them. The V gene's germline CDR1 is KGHSH and CDR2 LQKENI. CDR3 length equals 16 residues. CDR3 in DNA: TGTGCCAGCTCACCCCAACAGGGTTCTGGGGCCAACGTCCTGACTTTC. Its protein is CASSPQQGSGANVLTF.

V usage is TRBV7-3 and J usage is TRBJ2-1; D gene unclear. Trimming left V 5 bases short and J 2 bases short, with 19 bases between. The CDR3 runs 17 residues. Germline CDR1 SGHTA, CDR2 FQGTGA. The CDR3 is CASSPSKATIPYNEQFF. The CDR3 nucleotides are TGTGCCAGCAGCCCCTCAAAAGCCACTATCCCCTACAATGAGCAGTTCTTC.

The chain is built from TRBV10-3 and TRBJ2-2; TRBD1 aligns across 9 bases. The CDR3 extends over 13 amino acids. In germline, CDR1 is ENHRY, CDR2 SYGVKD. V lost 11 bases to trimming and J lost 4 bases; unmatched junction nucleotides: 5. The CDR3 nucleotides are TGTGCCGTACAGGGGGCGGGCACCGGGGAGCTGTTTTTT. As protein: CAVQGAGTGELFF.

This clonotype was detected only a few times. The genes are TRBV30 and TRBJ2-6; no clear D gene. The CDR3 is made up of 14 amino acids. V shed 5 bases and J shed 3 bases, with 11 bases lying between them. Germline loops: CDR1 GTSNPN, CDR2 SVGIG (reference sequence). This CDR3 is CAWALVGGANVLTF. The DNA of the CDR3 is TGTGCCTGGGCCCTCGTAGGTGGGGCCAACGTCCTGACTTTC. Full variable domain (outside the CDR3, taken from reference TRBV30 and TRBJ2-6): SQTIHQWPATLVQPVGSPLSLECTVEGTSNPNLYWYRQAAGRGLQLLFYSVGIGQISSEVPQNLSASRPQDRQFILSSKKLLLSDSGFYLCAWALVGGANVLTFGAGSRLTVL.

This clonotype appeared a few times. This sequence joins TRBV12-3 or TRBV12-4 and TRBJ2-7, with 14 bases that match TRBD2. J gave up 6 bases and V 5 bases, and 9 bases lay outside the gene matches. The CDR3 is made up of 16 amino acids. The CDR3 protein is CASSAPRLAGGVEQYF. DNA of the CDR3: TGTGCCAGCAGTGCGCCCCGACTAGCGGGGGGGGTCGAGCAGTACTTC.

The sample holds many counts of this clonotype. V usage is TRBV11-3 and J usage is TRBJ2-7; 8 bases fit TRBD1. There are 17 residues in the CDR3. Germline V lookup: CDR1 SGHNT, CDR2 YENEEA. J lost 6 bases, V lost 5 bases, and 18 bases had no gene match. CDR3 in DNA: TGTGCCAGCAGCCCACCGGACAGGGTGTTATCGGAGGGCGAGCAGTACTTC. It translates to CASSPPDRVLSEGEQYF.

This clonotype was detected many times. CDR3 in amino acids: CSVEDRTSGSREQFF. As DNA, the CDR3 is TGCAGCGTTGAAGATCGGACTAGCGGGAGCCGTGAGCAGTTCTTC. The chain is built from TRBV29-1 and TRBJ2-1; 13 bases are shared with TRBD2. The CDR3 contains 15 residues. The V segment lost 0 bases and the J segment 9 bases; nucleotides outside the gene matches: 5. Germline-derived CDR1 and CDR2 are SQVTM and ANQGSEA.

The chain employs TRBV5-1 and TRBJ2-3, with a weak D call TRBD2 (6 bases). This CDR3 has 13 residues. CDR1 SGHRS and CDR2 YFSETQ come from the germline V gene. The germline V and J ends were trimmed by 3 bases and 5 bases, with 10 bases remaining between them. The CDR3 spells CASSWGEVDTQYF. Written as DNA, the CDR3 is TGCGCCAGCAGCTGGGGGGAGGTAGATACGCAGTATTTT.

This clonotype was detected many times. CDR3 in amino acids: CASSQGIPSNTGELFF. CDR3 DNA: TGTGCCAGCTCACAGGGGATCCCTTCGAACACCGGGGAGCTGTTTTTT. The chain combines TRBV18 with TRBJ2-2, with D possibly TRBD1 on 5 matching bases. The CDR3 has 16 residues. V lost 4 bases, J lost 0 bases, and 12 bases lay in between. Germline assignment: CDR1 KGHSH and CDR2 LQKENI.

The V gene is TRBV7-2, the J gene TRBJ2-7; no definite D call. The V gene's germline CDR1 is SGHTA and CDR2 FQGNSA. The ends were cut back, 5 bases at V and 7 bases at J, with 15 bases in the middle. The CDR3 has 13 amino acids. The CDR3 DNA reads as TGTGCCAGCAGCCGCGATCCTTCTTGGGAGCAGTACTTC. Residues: CASSRDPSWEQYF.

This clonotype was seen only a few times. This rearrangement joins TRBV19 to TRBJ2-7, with D hard to call. Trimming shortened V by 3 bases and J by 4 bases, and 13 bases separated the two germline ends. There are 14 residues in the CDR3. Looked up from germline, CDR1 is LNHDA and CDR2 is SQIVND (reference sequence). The CDR3 spells CASSMELTVYEQYF. As DNA, the CDR3 is TGTGCCAGTAGTATGGAGTTAACGGTTTACGAGCAGTACTTC.

A few counts support this clonotype. The chain links TRBV4-2 to TRBJ2-4; D is undetermined. V dropped 0 bases and J dropped 0 bases, with 6 bases sitting between them. Germline V gene sequence: CDR1 LGHNA, CDR2 YNFKEQ. This CDR3 contains 15 residues. CDR3 amino acids: CASSQESGAKNIQYF. CDR3 nucleotide sequence: TGTGCCAGCAGCCAAGAATCGGGAGCCAAAAACATTCAGTACTTC.